The 22 T cell receptor beta chains presented below share a single source sample, sequenced in a study of shared clonotypes between healthy human individuals. Positively selected for CCR7, the CD45RO-negative cells used as naive CD8 cells excluded terminally differentiated effector memory CD45RA+ cells. Data came from immunoSEQ multiplex PCR; TCRdb stores just in-frame clones and leaves some out. The sample contains around 2,000,000 clones, about 95% of which appear only once. The sequencing sample was made of naive CD8+ T cells sorted from blood. Every receptor here comes from a man between 18 and 29 years old in good health.

The chain has TRBV5-6 and TRBJ1-1; no clear D gene. Trimming left V 0 bases short and J 5 bases short, with 8 bases between. The CDR3 has 13 residues. Per germline, CDR1 SGHDT and CDR2 YYEEEE. CDR3 sequence: CASSLAVATEAFF. In DNA, the CDR3 is TGTGCCAGCAGCTTGGCCGTTGCGACTGAAGCTTTCTTT.

The gene calls are TRBV27 and TRBJ1-3; D perhaps matches TRBD1 (5 bases). Between the trimmed V and J ends, which lost 5 bases and 1 base, there was a span of 15 bases. The germline gives CDR1 MNHEY, CDR2 SMNVEV (reference sequence). The CDR3 is 16 residues long. CDR3 in amino acids: CASSGDVPLSGNTIYF. As DNA, the CDR3 is TGTGCCAGCAGTGGGGACGTACCCTTATCTGGAAACACCATATATTTT.

This clone was seen just once. The chain has TRBV7-9 and TRBJ2-5; possibly TRBD1 or TRBD2 for D (5 bases each). Trimming cost V 2 bases and J 4 bases, with 17 bases left between them. This CDR3 spans 16 amino acids. The germline V gene has CDR1 SEHNR and CDR2 FQNEAQ (reference sequence). The CDR3 reads CASSLTRSRDRETQYF. Written as DNA, the CDR3 is TGTGCCAGCAGCTTAACGCGGTCTCGGGACCGAGAGACCCAGTACTTC.

Remarks on this clone: Other DNA sequences of this sample code for an identical CDR3. The chain is built from TRBV5-1 and TRBJ2-7; no firm D call. Trimming removed 1 base from V and 2 bases from J, with 7 bases in between. This CDR3 comprises 13 residues. CDR1 and CDR2 from the germline V gene are SGHRS and YFSETQ. Here the CDR3 reads CASSLSSAYEQYF. DNA of the CDR3: TGCGCCAGCAGCTTGTCCTCGGCCTACGAGCAGTACTTC.

In DNA form, the CDR3 reads TGTGCCAGCGGGTCCCGGGGGGCGTATTCACCCCTCCACTTT. Encoded protein: CASGSRGAYSPLHF. The V call is TRBV28, the J call TRBJ1-6, with a possible D match to TRBD1 (6 bases). The germline gives CDR1 MDHEN, CDR2 SYDVKM. This CDR3 region has 14 residues. V dropped 8 bases and J dropped 8 bases, with 16 bases sitting between them.

The CDR3 nucleotides are TGTGCCAGCAGTCCCGGGAGGTACGGGGAGCTGTTTTTT. Amino acids: CASSPGRYGELFF. The chain recombines TRBV27 with TRBJ2-2; 7 bases line up with TRBD2. The germline CDR1 and CDR2 sequences are MNHEY and SMNVEV (reference sequence). V lost 5 bases, J lost 7 bases, and 4 bases stayed unmatched. The CDR3 contains 13 residues.

In its sample, this clone was seen once. The V call is TRBV2, the J call TRBJ1-1, with TRBD1 matching 9 bases. This CDR3 comprises 15 residues. Germline lookup yields CDR1 SNHLY and CDR2 FYNNEI. V lost 5 bases to trimming and J lost 10 bases; unmatched junction nucleotides: 14. The CDR3 is CASSSYRDRDPAAFF. CDR3 nucleotides: TGTGCCAGCAGTTCCTACCGGGACAGGGATCCGGCAGCTTTCTTT.

The chain couples TRBV7-8 to TRBJ1-2, with TRBD1 identical over 8 bases. Germline V gives CDR1 SGHVS, CDR2 FQNEAQ. V shed 2 bases, J shed 4 bases, and the junction held 6 bases outside the gene matches. The CDR3 is 15 amino acids. CDR3 nucleotide sequence: TGTGCCAGCAGCTTATCGACAGGGGAGTCCTATGGCTACACCTTC. It specifies CASSLSTGESYGYTF.

This sequence joins TRBV11-3 and TRBJ1-4, with D unclear. This CDR3 has 12 residues. V was cut by 3 bases and J by 7 bases, with 6 bases left in between. Germline values: CDR1 SGHNT, CDR2 YENEEA. CDR3 loop: CASSFLPEKLFF. In nucleotides, the CDR3 is TGTGCCAGCAGCTTTTTGCCTGAAAAACTGTTTTTT.

The CDR3 protein is CASSHRGGASYEQYF. The CDR3 DNA is TGCGCCAGCAGCCACCGCGGGGGGGCGTCCTACGAGCAGTACTTC. This chain joins TRBV4-1 and TRBJ2-7; 9 bases line up with TRBD2. Germline V gene sequence: CDR1 MGHRA, CDR2 YSYEKL. The trim removed 3 bases at V and 1 base at J, leaving 4 bases unmatched. The CDR3 sequence is 15 residues long.

V gene TRBV6-5 combines with J gene TRBJ1-6; TRBD1 matches 8 bases. Germline lookup yields CDR1 MNHEY and CDR2 SVGAGI. V gave up 8 bases and J gave up 8 bases; unmatched junction bases: 8. CDR3 size: 14 residues. CDR3: CASQGADIDSPLHF. CDR3 nucleotide sequence: TGTGCCAGCCAGGGGGCGGATATAGATTCACCCCTCCACTTT.

The chain joins TRBV7-9 to TRBJ2-1; 8 bases match TRBD1. Trimming took 0 bases from V and 7 from J; bases not matched to a gene: 8. CDR1 is SEHNR and CDR2 is FQNEAQ in the germline V gene (reference sequence). This CDR3 is 16 amino acids long. The CDR3 region has the DNA TGTGCCAGCAGCTTAGCCGGGACAGGAGAGTGGAATGAGCAGTTCTTC. Translating it yields CASSLAGTGEWNEQFF.

The CDR3 bases are TGTGCCTGGAGTGAAGGGCTTGGAAACACCATATATTTT. The encoded protein is CAWSEGLGNTIYF. The rearrangement uses TRBV30 and TRBJ1-3, with D uncertain. This CDR3 contains 13 residues. Germline assignment: CDR1 GTSNPN and CDR2 SVGIG (reference sequence). V gave up 1 base and J gave up 3 bases, with 7 bases separating them.

This clone is a singleton in its sample. The same CDR3 is also encoded by other DNA sequences in this sample. The genes are TRBV29-1 and TRBJ2-1; the match to TRBD2 covers 9 bases. With V trimmed by 5 bases and J by 2 bases, 4 bases remained unmatched. The V gene's germline CDR1 is SQVTM and CDR2 ANQGSEA. The CDR3 has 14 residues. CDR3 DNA: TGCAGCGTTTTAGCGGGAGCGACCTACAATGAGCAGTTCTTC. This codes for CSVLAGATYNEQFF.

This clone was counted once. This chain connects TRBV19 to TRBJ2-3; D is perhaps TRBD1 (5 bases). CDR1 is LNHDA and CDR2 is SQIVND in the germline V gene (reference sequence). Deletions cut 3 bases from V and 0 bases from J, with 16 bases between. The CDR3 contains 17 residues. CDR3 sequence: CASSIDLETVSTDTQYF. In nucleotides, the CDR3 is TGTGCCAGTAGTATTGACCTCGAGACAGTAAGCACAGATACGCAGTATTTT.

This rearrangement joins TRBV5-5 to TRBJ1-1; tentative D call: TRBD1 (5 bases). The ends were cut back, 5 bases at V and 1 base at J, with 9 bases in the middle. This CDR3 has 13 amino acids. The germline V gene encodes CDR1 SGHKS and CDR2 YYEKEE (reference sequence). This chain's CDR3 is CASRPQGNTEAFF. The CDR3 nucleotides read TGTGCCAGCAGACCCCAGGGGAACACTGAAGCTTTCTTT.

This clone was seen a single time. The chain combines TRBV10-2 with TRBJ1-3, with D hard to call. This CDR3 region has 14 residues. Germline values: CDR1 WSHSY, CDR2 SAAADI. V gave up 8 bases and J gave up 0 bases, with 11 bases separating them. The CDR3 bases are TGCGCCAGCTCCGTCAGCGACTCTGGAAACACCATATATTTT. Protein product: CASSVSDSGNTIYF.

The chain links TRBV28 to TRBJ2-3, with D possibly matching TRBD1 (5 bases). The CDR3 is 13 residues long. The V gene's germline CDR1 is MDHEN and CDR2 SYDVKM. The V and J ends lost 10 bases and 5 bases respectively, with 16 bases between them. The CDR3 DNA is TGTGCCACCCTCGGCAGGGTCGGAGATACGCAGTATTTT. Protein product: CATLGRVGDTQYF.

As regards this clone: Different DNA sequences within this sample yield the same CDR3. This chain connects TRBV6-6 to TRBJ2-5; D possibly uses TRBD1 or TRBD2 (5 bases each). Trimming shortened V by 4 bases and J by 2 bases, and 11 bases separated the two germline ends. The CDR3 is 14 amino acids. Germline loops: CDR1 MNHNY, CDR2 SVGAGI (reference sequence). The CDR3 coding sequence is TGTGCCAGCAGTTGGACATCGGGACAAGAGACCCAGTACTTC. This gives the protein CASSWTSGQETQYF.

This chain uses TRBV5-7 with TRBJ2-1; 10 bases are shared with TRBD2. TRBV5-7 is marked as an open reading frame, function uncertain. V dropped 3 bases and J dropped 3; count of bases not matched to a gene: 3. This CDR3 is 15 amino acids long. CDR3 nucleotide sequence: TGTGCCAGCAGCTATCTAGCGGGGGTCTACAATGAGCAGTTCTTC. Its protein is CASSYLAGVYNEQFF.

This chain links TRBV27 with TRBJ2-4; D is possibly TRBD1 (6 bases). Deletions cut 5 bases from V and 9 bases from J, with 11 bases between. CDR3 length equals 12 residues. CDR1 and CDR2 from the germline V gene are MNHEY and SMNVEV (reference sequence). DNA of the CDR3: TGTGCCAGCAGTAACACAGGGTTCATTCAGTACTTC. This translates into CASSNTGFIQYF.

The chain joins TRBV5-3 to TRBJ1-4; TRBD1 agrees at 7 bases. TRBV5-3 is recorded as an ORF, its role being uncertain. After removal of 0 bases from V and 14 bases from J, the junction contained 4 bases not matched to a gene. The CDR3 has 12 amino acids. The CDR3 is CARSLGDRDLFF. Written as DNA, the CDR3 is TGTGCCAGAAGCTTGGGTGACAGGGACCTGTTTTTT.